The clone carrying this T cell receptor beta chain was detected many times. As yet, its antigen is unknown. RNA transcripts served as the template for amplifying TCR beta CDR3 regions. A set of HTBI primers served as the primers for a first-round RT-PCR of the TCR CDR3. TCRdb passed the multiplex PCR reads through MiXCR, listing each CDR3 protein once. This repertoire shows a few hundred thousand distinct CDR3 sequences, 15% to 17% found once; its top ten account for 28%. Losses at the gene ends were 1 base for V and 0 bases for J; bases not matched to a gene: 9. This CDR3 region has 18 residues. Germline lookup yields CDR1 KGHDR and CDR2 SFDVKD. This entry belongs to a study of T cells in Graves' hyperthyroidism and ophthalmopathy. Study outcomes and limitations: In the analysis, a 13 V-J model separated ophthalmopathy from stable hyperthyroidism.

Diagnostic assessment was based on clinical symptoms, serum thyroxine and TRAb, thyroid ultrasound and orbital computed tomography. The specimen was blood. The TCR sequence derives from a woman under 30 with Graves' hyperthyroidism that later progressed to Graves' ophthalmopathy. J is TRBJ2-5 and V is TRBV24-1; 8 bases are a match to TRBD1. The CDR3 here is CATSDFRGQGGNQETQYF. For the CDR3, the DNA is TGTGCCACCAGTGATTTCCGCGGACAGGGCGGTAACCAAGAGACCCAGTACTTC.